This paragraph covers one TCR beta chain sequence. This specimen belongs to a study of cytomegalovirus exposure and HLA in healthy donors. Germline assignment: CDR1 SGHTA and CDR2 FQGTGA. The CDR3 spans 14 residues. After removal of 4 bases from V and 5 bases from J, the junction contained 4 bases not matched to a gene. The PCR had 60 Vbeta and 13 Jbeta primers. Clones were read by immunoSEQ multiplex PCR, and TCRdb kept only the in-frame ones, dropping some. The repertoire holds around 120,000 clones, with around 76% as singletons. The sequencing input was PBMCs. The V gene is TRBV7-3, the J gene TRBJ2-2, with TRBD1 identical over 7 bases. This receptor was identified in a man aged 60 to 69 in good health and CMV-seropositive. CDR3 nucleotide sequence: TGTGCCAGCAGCTCGGCGACAGGGACCGGGGAGCTGTTTTTT. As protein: CASSSATGTGELFF.